The following is a T cell receptor (beta chain) sequence with its context. Lesional scalp tissue (obtained by punch biopsy) and peripheral blood were collected from alopecia areata patients. This sample is drawn from a study of CD8+ T cells in alopecia areata. CDR3 length: 12 residues. V was cut by 3 bases and J by 5 bases, with 8 bases left in between. CDR1 SQVTM and CDR2 ANQGSEA come from the germline V gene. Extraction and reverse transcription of RNA yielded cDNA as the sequencing template. Generated by immunoSEQ multiplex PCR, the TCRdb table keeps only in-frame clones and is missing some. The sample records 75,000 to 100,000 clones, more than 35% being singletons.

The sample was CD4+ T cells sorted from blood. This chain uses TRBV29-1 with TRBJ2-1; D ambiguous. The clonotype comes from a human donor with alopecia areata. As DNA, the CDR3 is TGCAGCGTTGATTACAGAAACAATGAGCAGTTCTTC. The encoded protein is CSVDYRNNEQFF.